What follows are 18 T cell receptor beta chains derived from one specimen sequenced in a study of shared clonotypes between healthy human individuals (dated by TCRdb to about 2020). CD8 naive samples were CD45RO-negative cells positively selected for CCR7, giving a CD45RA+CCR7+ population that excluded TemRA cells. The library was generated by the immunoSEQ multiplex PCR assay. This immuneACCESS table, as held by TCRdb, lists in-frame sequences with V and J called but not all clones. Of the missing ones, under half trace to an unresolved V gene in checked studies; the others have no known cause. Present in this sample are hundreds of thousands of clones, approximately 92% of which were seen just once. The ten biggest clones cover 24% of the sample. The specimen sequenced was naive CD8+ T cells sorted from blood. The cell subset or site label, read with the paper, signifies: CD45RA+CCR7+. The receptors were sampled from a man under 40 in good health.

The J gene is TRBJ2-7, the V gene TRBV9; a possible D gene is TRBD1 (7 bases). The germline gives CDR1 SGDLS, CDR2 YYNGEE. This CDR3 region has 15 residues. V gave up 7 bases and J gave up 1 base, with 18 bases separating them. In nucleotides, the CDR3 is TGTGCCAGCGAAGGACGGGGGACAGCATCCTACGAGCAGTACTTC. Translated, it gives CASEGRGTASYEQYF.

The chain is built from TRBV28 and TRBJ2-7; 11 bases are a match to TRBD2. Trimming took 7 bases from V and 4 from J; bases not matched to a gene: 9. The CDR3 totals 15 residues. The V gene's germline CDR1 is MDHEN and CDR2 SYDVKM. In nucleotides, the CDR3 is TGTGCCAGCAACCCACTAGCGGGAGCCCTATACGAGCAGTACTTC. This gives the protein CASNPLAGALYEQYF. Full variable domain (rest looked up from reference TRBV28 and TRBJ2-7): DVKVTQSSRYLVKRTGEKVFLECVQDMDHENMFWYRQDPGLGLRLIYFSYDVKMKEKGDIPEGYSVSREKKERFSLILESASTNQTSMYLCASNPLAGALYEQYFGPGTRLTVT.

The chain has TRBV14 and TRBJ2-7; TRBD1 aligns across 11 bases. Per the germline V gene, CDR1 is SGHDN and CDR2 is FVKESK. CDR3 size: 15 residues. Trimming took 5 bases from V and 4 from J; bases not matched to a gene: 7. The CDR3 DNA is TGTGCCAGCAGCACCCTAGGACAGGGGGCTTACGAGCAGTACTTC. As protein: CASSTLGQGAYEQYF. The variable domain in full, with the rest retrieved from reference TRBV14 and TRBJ2-7, is EAGVTQFPSHSVIEKGQTVTLRCDPISGHDNLYWYRRVMGKEIKFLLHFVKESKQDESGMPNNRFLAERTGGTYSTLKVQPAELEDSGVYFCASSTLGQGAYEQYFGPGTRLTVT.

The chain carries TRBV6-5 and TRBJ1-5, with 8 positions matching TRBD1. After removal of 10 bases from V and 1 base from J, the junction contained 3 bases not matched to a gene. Germline CDR1 is MNHEY and CDR2 is SVGAGI. The CDR3 covers 13 residues. CDR3 in DNA: TGTGCCACCGGACAGGGCAGCAATCAGCCCCAGCATTTT. Protein product: CATGQGSNQPQHF.

This chain connects TRBV4-1 to TRBJ2-3; D is uncertain. CDR3 length: 13 residues. Germline V gene sequence: CDR1 MGHRA, CDR2 YSYEKL. The V end was cut by 0 bases, the J end by 7 bases, with 8 bases between. This chain's CDR3 is CASSQEVVHTQYF. DNA of the CDR3: TGCGCCAGCAGCCAAGAGGTTGTCCATACGCAGTATTTT.

The V and J genes are TRBV28 and TRBJ2-2; unclear D gene. Trimming cost V 3 bases and J 5 bases, with 10 bases left between them. There are 14 residues in the CDR3. Germline CDR1 MDHEN, CDR2 SYDVKM. The CDR3 loop reads CASSFNSITGELFF. In DNA form, the CDR3 reads TGTGCCAGCAGTTTTAACAGCATAACCGGGGAGCTGTTTTTT.

The genes are TRBV6-5 and TRBJ2-2, with 8 bases fitting TRBD2. Germline V gives CDR1 MNHEY, CDR2 SVGAGI. This CDR3 is 15 amino acids long. V lost 5 bases to trimming and J lost 2 bases; unmatched junction nucleotides: 4. The CDR3 reads CASSLSGANTGELFF. The CDR3 coding sequence is TGTGCCAGCAGTCTTAGCGGGGCCAACACCGGGGAGCTGTTTTTT.

This clone was picked up one time. This chain connects TRBV27 to TRBJ2-3, with 10 nucleotides matching TRBD2. This CDR3 contains 16 residues. Germline V gives CDR1 MNHEY, CDR2 SMNVEV (reference sequence). The V segment lost 4 bases and the J segment 3 bases; nucleotides outside the gene matches: 7. The CDR3 loop is CASSSEASGRTDTQYF. The CDR3 nucleotides read TGTGCCAGCAGTTCAGAGGCTAGCGGGAGAACAGATACGCAGTATTTT.

The chain links TRBV9 to TRBJ2-7; 8 positions match TRBD1. This CDR3 contains 17 residues. Germline CDR1 reads SGDLS; CDR2 reads YYNGEE. The junction had 9 bases not matched to a gene; V was cut back by 0 bases and J by 1 base. The DNA of the CDR3 is TGTGCCAGCAGCGTAGGTGGGACAGGCTCAAAGTCCTACGAGCAGTACTTC. It yields the protein CASSVGGTGSKSYEQYF. The full variable domain, completed using reference TRBV9 and TRBJ2-7, is DSGVTQTPKHLITATGQRVTLRCSPRSGDLSVYWYQQSLDQGLQFLIQYYNGEERAKGNILERFSAQQFPDLHSELNLSSLELGDSALYFCASSVGGTGSKSYEQYFGPGTRLTVT.

This chain uses TRBV29-1 with TRBJ2-5, with 7 nucleotides matching TRBD2. This CDR3 comprises 13 residues. Trimming cost V 4 bases and J 2 bases; bases outside gene matches: 4. CDR1 and CDR2 (germline): SQVTM, ANQGSEA. CDR3: CSVGTGGQETQYF. CDR3 nucleotide sequence: TGCAGCGTTGGGACGGGGGGACAAGAGACCCAGTACTTC.

The gene calls are TRBV7-9 and TRBJ2-1; tentatively, D is TRBD1 (6 bases). This CDR3 comprises 16 residues. Germline lookup yields CDR1 SEHNR and CDR2 FQNEAQ (reference sequence). V gave up 2 bases and J gave up 5 bases, with 16 bases separating them. In DNA, the CDR3 is TGTGCCAGCAGCTTACCTCCGGGACACTCTAACAATGAGCAGTTCTTC. This encodes CASSLPPGHSNNEQFF.

The chain employs TRBV27 and TRBJ2-7; 8 bases line up with TRBD2. V dropped 2 bases and J dropped 3; count of bases not matched to a gene: 6. The germline V gene has CDR1 MNHEY and CDR2 SMNVEV (reference sequence). The CDR3 is 15 amino acids. DNA of the CDR3: TGTGCCAGCAGTTTAGGGCTAGCGGGTTACTACGAGCAGTACTTC. The encoded protein is CASSLGLAGYYEQYF.

V usage is TRBV7-2 and J usage is TRBJ2-2; D remains unclear. V was shortened by 1 base and J by 4 bases, with 16 bases between the two germline ends. The CDR3 has 17 residues. Germline CDR1 SGHTA, CDR2 FQGNSA. Written as DNA, the CDR3 is TGTGCCAGCAGCTTAGACTGGGTGACAAGCCTCACCGGGGAGCTGTTTTTT. This codes for CASSLDWVTSLTGELFF. Using reference TRBV7-2 and TRBJ2-2 for the parts outside the CDR3, the full variable domain is GAGVSQSPSNKVTEKGKDVELRCDPISGHTALYWYRQSLGQGLEFLIYFQGNSAPDKSGLPSDRFSAERTGGSVSTLTIQRTQQEDSAVYLCASSLDWVTSLTGELFFGEGSRLTVL.

The chain uses TRBV10-1 and TRBJ2-3; 11 bases match TRBD1. The CDR3 is made up of 14 amino acids. The germline gives CDR1 WNHNN, CDR2 SYGVQD (reference sequence). Unmatched junction bases numbered 5, after V lost 8 bases and J lost 4 bases. The DNA for the CDR3 is TGCGCCAGCGGAATGGACAGGGGGCCAGATACGCAGTATTTT. Its protein product is CASGMDRGPDTQYF.

This sequence joins TRBV6-4 and TRBJ2-7; D unclear. Trimming removed 6 bases from V and 3 bases from J, with 12 bases in between. The CDR3 runs 13 residues. In germline, CDR1 is MRHNA, CDR2 SNTAGT. The CDR3 DNA is TGTGCCAGCAGCCCTGGCCCGGACTACGAGCAGTACTTC. This codes for CASSPGPDYEQYF.

The chain is built from TRBV7-8 and TRBJ2-7; a weak D match, TRBD1 (6 bases). CDR3 length: 15 amino acids. V lost 1 base, J lost 4 bases, and 14 bases lay in between. Germline V lookup: CDR1 SGHVS, CDR2 FQNEAQ. CDR3 region: CASSLVSRGRYEQYF. The CDR3 bases are TGTGCCAGCAGCTTAGTTTCCAGGGGAAGGTACGAGCAGTACTTC. Variable domain in full (rest from reference TRBV7-8 and TRBJ2-7): GAGVSQSPRYKVAKRGQDVALRCDPISGHVSLFWYQQALGQGPEFLTYFQNEAQLDKSGLPSDRFFAERPEGSVSTLKIQRTQQEDSAVYLCASSLVSRGRYEQYFGPGTRLTVT.

V is TRBV6-6 and J is TRBJ2-7; D may match TRBD1 or TRBD2 (5 bases each). Trimming shortened V by 5 bases and J by 4 bases, and 18 bases separated the two germline ends. Germline CDR1 reads MNHNY; CDR2 reads SVGAGI (reference sequence). This CDR3 has 15 residues. The CDR3 nucleotides are TGTGCCAGCAGTATTCGGGGCGATAGAGGTTACGAGCAGTACTTC. Encoded protein: CASSIRGDRGYEQYF.

The chain is built from TRBV6-6 and TRBJ1-4; possibly TRBD1 for D (5 bases). CDR3 length equals 16 residues. CDR1 and CDR2 (germline): MNHNY, SVGAGI (reference sequence). V was shortened by 6 bases and J by 5 bases, with 19 bases between the two germline ends. CDR3 residues: CASSGGDGYMNEKLFF. Written as DNA, the CDR3 is TGTGCCAGCAGCGGTGGGGACGGATACATGAATGAAAAACTGTTTTTT.